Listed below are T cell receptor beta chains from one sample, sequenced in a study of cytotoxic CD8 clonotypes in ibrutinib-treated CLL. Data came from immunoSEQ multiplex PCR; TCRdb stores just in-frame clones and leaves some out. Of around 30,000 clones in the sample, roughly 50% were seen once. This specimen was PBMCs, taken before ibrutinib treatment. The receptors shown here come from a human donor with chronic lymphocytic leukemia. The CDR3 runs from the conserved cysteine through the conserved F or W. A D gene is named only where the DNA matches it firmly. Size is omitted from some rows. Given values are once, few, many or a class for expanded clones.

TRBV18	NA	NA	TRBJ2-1	CASYVSGVTYNEQFF	TGTGCCAGCTATGTCTCGGGTGTCACCTACAATGAGCAGTTCTTC
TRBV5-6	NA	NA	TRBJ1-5	CASSLVGGQPQHF	TGTGCCAGCAGCTTGGTGGGGGGGCAGCCCCAGCATTTT
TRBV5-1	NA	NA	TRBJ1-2	CASSFGRASYGYTF	TGCGCCAGCAGCTTCGGCAGGGCATCCTATGGCTACACCTTC
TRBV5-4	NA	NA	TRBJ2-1	CASSLGGPWNEQFF	TGTGCCAGCAGCTTGGGGGGGCCTTGGAATGAGCAGTTCTTC
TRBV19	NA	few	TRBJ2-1	CASSPTDGWGGDEQFF	TGTGCCAGTAGTCCCACTGACGGGTGGGGAGGCGATGAGCAGTTCTTC
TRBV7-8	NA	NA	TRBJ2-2	CASTEGAWQVGELFF	TGTGCCAGCACGGAGGGGGCGTGGCAAGTCGGGGAGCTGTTTTTT
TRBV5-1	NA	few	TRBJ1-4	CASSLAKTGGNEKLFF	TGCGCCAGCAGCTTGGCCAAAACAGGCGGGAATGAAAAACTGTTTTTT
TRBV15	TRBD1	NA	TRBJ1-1	CATSTRTGWRNTEAFF	TGTGCCACCAGCACCCGGACAGGGTGGAGGAACACTGAAGCTTTCTTT
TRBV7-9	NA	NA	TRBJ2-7	CASSPHSYEQYF	TGTGCCAGCAGCCCCCACTCCTACGAGCAGTACTTC
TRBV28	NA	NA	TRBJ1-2	CASSLSLRGGYGYTF	TGTGCCAGCAGTTTAAGCTTGAGGGGGGGATATGGCTACACCTTC
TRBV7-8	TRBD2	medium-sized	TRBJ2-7	CASSFPASGSYEQYF	TGTGCCAGCAGCTTCCCCGCTAGCGGGAGCTACGAGCAGTACTTC
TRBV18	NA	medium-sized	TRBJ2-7	CASSPGTDGTYEQYF	TGTGCCAGCTCACCGGGAACGGACGGAACCTACGAGCAGTACTTC
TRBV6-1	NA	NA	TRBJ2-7	CASSSLAPEQYF	TGTGCCAGCAGCTCACTAGCTCCCGAGCAGTACTTC
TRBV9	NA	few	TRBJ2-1	CASSVVSYNEQFF	TGTGCCAGCAGCGTAGTGTCGTACAATGAGCAGTTCTTC
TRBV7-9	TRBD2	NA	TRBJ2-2	CASSLILLAGGPNTGELFF	TGTGCCAGCAGCCTCATCCTCCTAGCGGGGGGCCCTAACACCGGGGAGCTGTTTTTT
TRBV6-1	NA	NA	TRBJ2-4	CAADRGNIQYF	TGTGCCGCCGACAGAGGAAACATTCAGTACTTC
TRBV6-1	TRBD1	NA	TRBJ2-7	CASRKPGQAHYEQYF	TGTGCCAGCAGGAAGCCGGGACAGGCTCACTACGAGCAGTACTTC
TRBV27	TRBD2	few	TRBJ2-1	CASSKRTSGLSYNEQFF	TGTGCCAGCAGTAAACGGACTAGCGGCCTATCCTACAATGAGCAGTTCTTC
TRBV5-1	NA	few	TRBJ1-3	CASSLWGNTIYF	TGCGCCAGCAGCCTATGGGGAAACACCATATATTTT
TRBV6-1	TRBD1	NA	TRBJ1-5	CASSADRGWLSNQPQHF	TGTGCCAGCAGTGCAGACAGGGGGTGGCTGAGCAATCAGCCCCAGCATTTT
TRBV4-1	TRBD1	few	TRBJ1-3	CASSQLSGGSGNTIYF	TGCGCCAGCAGCCAACTCTCAGGGGGCTCTGGAAACACCATATATTTT
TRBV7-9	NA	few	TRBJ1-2	CASSWDYGYTF	TGTGCCAGCAGCTGGGACTATGGCTACACCTTC
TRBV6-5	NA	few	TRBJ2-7	CASRGTYEQYF	TGTGCCAGCAGGGGTACCTACGAGCAGTACTTC
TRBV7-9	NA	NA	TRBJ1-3	CASSIGNTIYF	TGTGCCAGCAGCATTGGAAACACCATATATTTT
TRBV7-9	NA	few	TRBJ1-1	CASSLGLMNTEAFF	TGTGCCAGCAGCTTAGGTTTGATGAACACTGAAGCTTTCTTT
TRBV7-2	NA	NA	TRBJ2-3	CASSADASTDTQYF	TGTGCCAGCTCCGCAGACGCTAGCACAGATACGCAGTATTTT
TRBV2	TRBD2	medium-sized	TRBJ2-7	CASSDPTSGSYEQYF	TGTGCCAGCAGTGATCCCACTAGCGGGAGCTACGAGCAGTACTTC
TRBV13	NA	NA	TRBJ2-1	CASSLGRVNEQFF	TGTGCCAGCAGCTTAGGGCGGGTCAATGAGCAGTTCTTC
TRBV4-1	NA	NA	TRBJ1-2	CASSQKRTVNYGYTF	TGCGCCAGCAGCCAAAAAAGGACAGTAAACTATGGCTACACCTTC
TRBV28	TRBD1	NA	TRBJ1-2	CASLSQGAHGYTF	TGTGCCAGCCTCAGCCAGGGGGCGCATGGCTACACCTTC
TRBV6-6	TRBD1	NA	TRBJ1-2	CASSRTGVYSNYGYTF	TGTGCCAGCAGCAGGACAGGAGTTTATTCTAACTATGGCTACACCTTC
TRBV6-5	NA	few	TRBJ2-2	CASSYSSNTGELFF	TGTGCCAGCAGTTATAGTTCGAACACCGGGGAGCTGTTTTTT
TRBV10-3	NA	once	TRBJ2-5	CAISEGGKDQETQYF	TGTGCCATCAGTGAGGGCGGGAAGGACCAAGAGACCCAGTACTTC
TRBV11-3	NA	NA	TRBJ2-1	CASSLVGRIYNEQFF	TGTGCCAGCAGCTTAGTGGGCAGAATCTACAATGAGCAGTTCTTC
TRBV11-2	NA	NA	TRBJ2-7	CASRYRATSYEQYF	TGTGCCAGCAGATACAGGGCAACCAGCTACGAGCAGTACTTC
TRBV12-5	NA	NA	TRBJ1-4	CASGLGQSQGTNEKLFF	TGTGCTAGTGGTTTGGGGCAATCACAGGGAACTAATGAAAAACTGTTTTTT
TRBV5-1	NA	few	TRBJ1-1	CASSQVKGPVVNTEAFF	TGCGCCAGCAGCCAGGTAAAGGGGCCGGTGGTGAACACTGAAGCTTTCTTT
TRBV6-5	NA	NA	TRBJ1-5	CASSYSGGNQPQHF	TGTGCCAGCAGTTACTCAGGGGGCAATCAGCCCCAGCATTTT
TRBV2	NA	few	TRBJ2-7	CASSDFEGFSYEQYF	TGTGCCAGCAGTGACTTCGAGGGGTTCTCCTACGAGCAGTACTTC
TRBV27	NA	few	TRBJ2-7	CASSYTGFYEQYF	TGTGCCAGCAGTTACACAGGGTTCTACGAGCAGTACTTC
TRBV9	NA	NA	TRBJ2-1	CASSPPGGGYNEQFF	TGTGCCAGCAGCCCCCCCGGGGGAGGCTACAATGAGCAGTTCTTC
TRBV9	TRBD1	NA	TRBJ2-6	CASSPLSGGVGANVLTF	TGTGCCAGCAGCCCCCTTTCAGGGGGAGTAGGGGCCAACGTCCTGACTTTC
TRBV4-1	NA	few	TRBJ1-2	CASSQEYVGVLRGYTF	TGCGCCAGCAGCCAAGAGTATGTGGGGGTATTAAGGGGCTACACCTTC
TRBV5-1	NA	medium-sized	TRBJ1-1	CASSLAVGLSTEAFF	TGCGCCAGCAGCTTGGCCGTCGGACTGTCCACTGAAGCTTTCTTT
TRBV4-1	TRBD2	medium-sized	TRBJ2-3	CASSQALAGIADTQYF	TGCGCCAGCAGCCAAGCACTAGCGGGGATCGCAGATACGCAGTATTTT
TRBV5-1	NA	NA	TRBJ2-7	CASSSTPFYEQYF	TGCGCCAGCAGCTCGACACCGTTTTACGAGCAGTACTTC
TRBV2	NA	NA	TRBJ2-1	CASRKRANRVGNEQFF	TGTGCCAGCAGGAAGAGAGCCAACAGGGTTGGGAATGAGCAGTTCTTC
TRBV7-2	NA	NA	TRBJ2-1	CASEPGSGYNEQFF	TGTGCCAGCGAACCGGGATCCGGGTACAATGAGCAGTTCTTC
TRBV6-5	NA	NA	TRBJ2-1	CASKEGGPSNEQFF	TGTGCCAGCAAGGAGGGGGGGCCGAGCAATGAGCAGTTCTTC
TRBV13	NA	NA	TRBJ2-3	CASSNLEGAEDTQYF	TGTGCCAGCAGCAACCTAGAGGGAGCAGAAGATACGCAGTATTTT
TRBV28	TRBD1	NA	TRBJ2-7	CASGTGGYEQYF	TGTGCCAGCGGGACAGGGGGGTACGAGCAGTACTTC
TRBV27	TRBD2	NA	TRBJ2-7	CASSPTSGTYEQYF	TGTGCCAGCTCCCCGACTAGCGGTACCTACGAGCAGTACTTC
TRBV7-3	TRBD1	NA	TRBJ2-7	CASSFGQGYEQYF	TGTGCCAGCAGCTTTGGACAGGGCTACGAGCAGTACTTC
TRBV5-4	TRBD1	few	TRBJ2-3	CASSLAGGGTDTQYF	TGTGCCAGCAGCTTGGCAGGGGGCGGCACAGATACGCAGTATTTT
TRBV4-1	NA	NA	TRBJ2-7	CASSQDKARTSQYEQYF	TGCGCCAGCAGCCAAGATAAAGCCCGGACCTCCCAATACGAGCAGTACTTC
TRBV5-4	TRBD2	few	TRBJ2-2	CASSPQRELITGELFF	TGTGCCAGCAGCCCCCAGCGGGAACTCATAACCGGGGAGCTGTTTTTT
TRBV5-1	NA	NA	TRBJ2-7	CASSLALASYEQYF	TGCGCCAGCAGCTTGGCTCTAGCGAGCTACGAGCAGTACTTC